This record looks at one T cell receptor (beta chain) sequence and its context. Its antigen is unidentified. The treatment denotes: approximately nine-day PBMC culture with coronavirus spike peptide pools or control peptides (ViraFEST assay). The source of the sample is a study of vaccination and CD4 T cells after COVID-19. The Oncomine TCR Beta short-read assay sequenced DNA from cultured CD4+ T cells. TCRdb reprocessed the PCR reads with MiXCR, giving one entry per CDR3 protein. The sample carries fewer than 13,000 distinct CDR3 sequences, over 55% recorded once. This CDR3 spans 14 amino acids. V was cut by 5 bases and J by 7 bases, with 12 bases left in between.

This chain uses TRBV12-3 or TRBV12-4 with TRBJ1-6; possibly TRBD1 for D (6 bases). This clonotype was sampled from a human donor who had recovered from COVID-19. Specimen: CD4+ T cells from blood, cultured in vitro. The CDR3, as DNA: TGTGCCAGCAGTCACAGGGATGGAAATTCACCCCTCCACTTT. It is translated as CASSHRDGNSPLHF.